This T cell receptor (beta chain) appears in the sequencing data of a study of spatial heterogeneity in lung cancer (dated by TCRdb to between 2019 and 2020). Broadly, across the study: Beta-chain transcripts were consistently detected in greater numbers than alpha-chain transcripts, which likely reflects a higher abundance of beta-chain transcripts. In the raw uncorrected reads, each unique combination of TCR and UMI appeared on average more than ten times. In non-small cell lung cancer, the study quantitatively compared TCR alpha and beta repertoires across several tumor regions, matched nontumor lung, and blood. Nonsynonymous mutation counts, determined by whole-exome sequencing of tumor tissue, were related to features of the TCR repertoire. At surgery, both alpha and beta chains were TCR-sequenced in under 250 tumor regions, 63 to 80 matched nontumor lung samples and just over 55 PBMC samples. Findings and caveats that apply to the study as a whole: Additional single-cell paired TCR alpha and beta sequencing was considered necessary to confirm, at a functional level, the hypothesis that regional TCRs recognize regional mutations. Ubiquitous expanded tumor TCRs were detected in blood more often at tumor resection than at routine follow-up.

The library was produced with 5' RACE. Sequenced using a NextSeq 500. In the TCR library protocol, a unique molecular identifier was attached to each TCR cDNA molecule so that PCR and sequencing errors could be corrected. The paper's processing steps were these. Decombinator tools were used for TCR identification, UMI-based error correction and CDR3 extraction. TCRs above a frequency of 2 per 1,000, corresponding to the top 1% of the tumor frequency distribution, were defined as expanded. Each repertoire was subsampled 100 times to 5,000 TCRs, after which Renyi diversity was computed with the R vegan package. CDR3 similarity networks were built from amino acid triplet string-kernel similarity, connecting CDR3s with pairwise similarity above 0.82. TCRdb reran the public reads through fastp at Q25 and MiXCR, keeping productive beta chains. Each CDR3 protein appears once, grouped with its most common genes and DNA. The V and J calls were not made by the authors but by TCRdb's processing. The sample includes some 2,700 distinct CDR3 sequences, with about 13% observed a single time. Jointly, the top ten make up approximately 50% of the sample.

The germline V end is reduced by 5 bases and the J end by 6 bases; junction bases left unmatched: 6. The CDR3 spans 15 residues, from the cysteine through the phenylalanine. Only the CDR3 portion is preserved as DNA: 45 bases, with reading frame beginning at the first base. In its sample, this clonotype was seen a few times. Its target antigen remains unknown. The record has no base qualities; no much larger clone is one base away. The time point label, read with the paper, signifies: sample taken at primary tumor resection. TCR sequencing used whole RNA extracted from tumor and nontumor lung tissue, or from cryopreserved PBMC samples, without cell sorting. Samples were obtained from approximately 77 patients with early-stage, untreated non-small cell lung cancer from the lung TRACERx cohort. A patient was chosen for TCR sequencing only when enough RNA was available from at least two tumor regions.

This clonotype was obtained from a male donor with early-stage non-small cell lung cancer. The V and J segments used are TRBV12-3 or TRBV12-4 and TRBJ2-1; TRBD1 agrees with 11 junctional bases. The starting material was PBMCs, obtained at surgery. The CDR3 reads CASSPTGTGGNEQFF. The sequenced DNA: TGTGCCAGCAGTCCAACCGGGACAGGGGGCAATGAGCAGTTCTTC.